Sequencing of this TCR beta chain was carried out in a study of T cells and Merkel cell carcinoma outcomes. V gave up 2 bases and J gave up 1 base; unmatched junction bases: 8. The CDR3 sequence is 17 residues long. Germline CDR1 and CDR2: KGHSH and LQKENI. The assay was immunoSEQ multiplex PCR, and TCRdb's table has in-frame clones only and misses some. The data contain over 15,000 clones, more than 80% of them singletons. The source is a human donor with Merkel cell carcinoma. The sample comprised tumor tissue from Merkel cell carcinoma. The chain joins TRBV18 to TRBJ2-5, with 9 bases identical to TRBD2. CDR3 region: CASSPIGLAGPQETQYF. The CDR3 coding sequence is TGTGCCAGCTCACCAATCGGGCTAGCGGGACCCCAAGAGACCCAGTACTTC.